This TCR beta chain was sequenced in a study of shared clonotypes between healthy human individuals. CDR1 and CDR2 (germline): LNHDA, SQIVND (reference sequence). The ends were cut back, 10 bases at V and 0 bases at J, with 12 bases in the middle. This CDR3 contains 13 residues. Whole-study results and caveats: The generation probabilities recorded for non-shared clonotypes fell below those of clonotypes shared by all four donors. When naive CD4 clonotypes were compared across a few donors, about 5% were shared. Sequencing of the sorted subsets was shown by rarefaction to be incomplete despite large depth.

With regard to this clone: Its target is unknown.

Sorted-subset replicate PCRs used 200 ng of genomic DNA. This amount corresponded to tens of thousands of T cell genomes. The table came from immunoSEQ multiplex PCR; TCRdb's copy has only in-frame clones and leaves some out. Of some 2,500,000 clones listed, 93% are singletons. The chain carries TRBV19 and TRBJ1-1; weak D call: TRBD1 (6 bases). Sample: naive CD4+ T cells from PBMCs. The subset denotes: CD45RA+ positively selected. This TCR came from a man younger than 35 in good health. Some clones in this sample may be carry-over from other donors' samples. In DNA form, the CDR3 reads TGTGCCACTCGGACAGACTTGAACACTGAAGCTTTCTTT. Amino acids: CATRTDLNTEAFF.